There are many counts of the clone carrying this T cell receptor (beta chain). The antigen remains undetermined. This sample is part of a study of T cells in Graves' hyperthyroidism and ophthalmopathy. Germline loops: CDR1 MNHEY, CDR2 SVGEGT. This CDR3 contains 16 residues. V was clipped by 6 bases and J by 6 bases, with 20 bases between them. RNA transcripts provided the source from which TCR beta CDR3 regions were amplified. First-round RT-PCR targeting the TCR CDR3 was performed with the HTBI primer set. TCRdb itself ran the multiplex PCR reads through MiXCR, one entry per CDR3 protein. The sample records 300,000 to 450,000 distinct CDR3 sequences, approximately 15% being singletons. Findings of the study overall: Model predictions of ophthalmopathy came a median roughly 6.7 months before onset. Among thyroid clonotypes expanded above 0.001, most also appeared in blood.

The receptor comes from a woman between 55 and 75 years old with Graves' hyperthyroidism. The sequenced sample consisted of blood. The chain combines TRBV6-2 or TRBV6-3 with TRBJ2-2; D might be TRBD2 (5 bases). CDR3 in amino acids: CASSTRIREGAGELFF. The DNA of the CDR3 is TGTGCCAGCAGCACCCGGATTAGAGAGGGTGCCGGGGAGCTGTTTTTT.